A single sample is the source of the 3 T cell receptor beta chains below, sequenced in a study of cytomegalovirus exposure and HLA in healthy donors. PCR amplification relied on 60 Vbeta primers (plus 13 Jbeta primers). Profiled with immunoSEQ multiplex PCR; TCRdb holds only in-frame clones, not every one. The repertoire consists of about 68,000 clones, with roughly four fifths occurring once and the leading ten covering about 7%. Material: PBMCs. The receptors were gathered from a human donor in good health.

In its sample, this clone was seen once. The CDR3 nucleotides are TGTGCCAGCTCACCGGGACAGGGGCGGAGATACCAAGAGACCCAGTACTTC. This gives the protein CASSPGQGRRYQETQYF. This chain connects TRBV18 to TRBJ2-5; TRBD1 matches 10 bases. V lost 3 bases and J lost 0; bases outside the gene matches: 7. The CDR3 sequence is 17 residues long. Germline V gene data show CDR1 as KGHSH and CDR2 as LQKENI.

This clone was picked up a small number of times. The genes are TRBV7-9 and TRBJ1-2; D call uncertain. The CDR3 runs to 13 residues. Germline loops: CDR1 SEHNR, CDR2 FQNEAQ (reference sequence). Trimming cost V 3 bases and J 5 bases, with 10 bases left between them. CDR3 sequence: CASSFLVQYGYTF. The CDR3 bases are TGTGCCAGCAGCTTCTTAGTACAGTATGGCTACACCTTC.

This rearrangement joins TRBV11-3 to TRBJ2-1; TRBD1 aligns across 9 bases. V lost 1 base and J lost 2; bases outside the gene matches: 9. The CDR3 is 18 amino acids. Germline CDR1 reads SGHNT; CDR2 reads YENEEA. This CDR3 reads CASSLGPPGQGPYNEQFF. Written as DNA, the CDR3 is TGTGCCAGCAGCTTAGGTCCTCCGGGACAGGGACCCTACAATGAGCAGTTCTTC.